Below, 30 T cell receptor beta chains from the same sample are listed, as sequenced in a study of cytomegalovirus exposure and HLA in healthy donors. Vbeta (60) and Jbeta (13) primers were used in the PCR. Profiled with immunoSEQ multiplex PCR; TCRdb holds only in-frame clones, not every one. Among more than 85,000 clones listed, over 65% were seen once. Sequencing input: PBMCs. These receptors came from a man aged 25-45 years in good health and CMV-seropositive.

This rearrangement joins TRBV10-2 to TRBJ2-7; D may be TRBD1 (6 bases). Germline CDR1 reads WSHSY; CDR2 reads SAAADI. Trimming cost V 4 bases and J 0 bases, with 16 bases left between them. The CDR3 spans 16 residues. In DNA, the CDR3 is TGCGCCAGCAGTGGGGCAGACAGGACCTACTCCTACGAGCAGTACTTC. Translation gives CASSGADRTYSYEQYF.

This rearrangement joins TRBV2 to TRBJ2-7; 9 nucleotides match TRBD1. CDR1 and CDR2 from the germline V gene are SNHLY and FYNNEI. The CDR3 length is 14 residues. The junction had 5 bases not matched to a gene; V was cut back by 8 bases and J by 0 bases. CDR3 DNA: TGTGCCAGCGAAAGGGACAGGGCCTCCTACGAGCAGTACTTC. Protein sequence: CASERDRASYEQYF.

The chain joins TRBV5-4 to TRBJ2-7, with D tentatively TRBD2 (6 bases). The CDR3 has 16 residues. Between the trimmed V and J ends, which lost 3 bases and 3 bases, there was a span of 19 bases. The V gene's germline CDR1 is SGHNT and CDR2 YYREEE (reference sequence). The chain's CDR3 is CASSSPGATSLYEQYF. DNA for the CDR3: TGTGCCAGCAGCTCTCCGGGAGCTACGTCCCTCTACGAGCAGTACTTC.

This clone was detected a few times. The chain couples TRBV7-9 to TRBJ2-5; 12 positions match TRBD1. In germline, CDR1 is SEHNR, CDR2 FQNEAQ (reference sequence). This CDR3 has 15 amino acids. V gave up 5 bases and J gave up 1 base; unmatched junction bases: 2. In nucleotides, the CDR3 is TGTGCCAGCAGCGCGGGACAGGGGGCCCAAGAGACCCAGTACTTC. Its translation is CASSAGQGAQETQYF.

The V and J genes are TRBV19 and TRBJ1-5; unclear D gene. Germline lookup yields CDR1 LNHDA and CDR2 SQIVND (reference sequence). V was pared by 1 base and J by 11 bases, with 12 bases between. The CDR3 length is 13 residues. The CDR3, as DNA: TGTGCCAGTAGTATAGGCAGCGGGCCAGCCCAGCATTTT. It yields the protein CASSIGSGPAQHF.

This clone has only a few counts. The chain has TRBV6-5 and TRBJ2-1; D remains unclear. The CDR3 has 12 amino acids. Germline V gene sequence: CDR1 MNHEY, CDR2 SVGAGI. V gave up 2 bases and J gave up 8 bases, with 7 bases separating them. For the CDR3, the DNA is TGTGCCAGCAGTTACGCGGAAGATGAGCAGTTCTTC. Protein: CASSYAEDEQFF.

This chain uses TRBV28 with TRBJ2-1, with D uncertain. This CDR3 has 12 residues. V shed 6 bases and J shed 10 bases, with 13 bases lying between them. The V gene's germline CDR1 is MDHEN and CDR2 SYDVKM. The chain's CDR3 is CASSENGDEQFF. CDR3 DNA: TGTGCCAGCAGCGAAAATGGAGACGAGCAGTTCTTC.

The chain employs TRBV5-6 and TRBJ2-1; D possibly corresponds to TRBD1 (6 bases). Germline loops: CDR1 SGHDT, CDR2 YYEEEE. The CDR3 covers 18 residues. Between the trimmed V and J ends, which lost 0 bases and 0 bases, there was a span of 16 bases. DNA of the CDR3: TGTGCCAGCAGCTTGGCCACAGGGACCACCATCTCCTACAATGAGCAGTTCTTC. Residues: CASSLATGTTISYNEQFF.

The rearrangement uses TRBV10-1 and TRBJ2-1; 8 positions match TRBD2. V shed 2 bases and J 7 bases; nucleotides not matched to a gene: 7. The CDR3 length is 15 residues. Per the germline V gene, CDR1 is WNHNN and CDR2 is SYGVQD (reference sequence). The CDR3 coding sequence is TGCGCCAGCAGTGAGCGGTTAGCGGGGCAGAATGAGCAGTTCTTC. Encoded protein: CASSERLAGQNEQFF.

The rearrangement links TRBV7-2 to TRBJ2-4; D is perhaps TRBD1 (6 bases). This CDR3 is 14 amino acids long. Germline V gene data show CDR1 as SGHTA and CDR2 as FQGNSA. V was cut by 7 bases and J by 3 bases, with 13 bases left in between. The CDR3 DNA is TGTGCCAGCACCGCACAACAGGGCAAAAACATTCAGTACTTC. As protein: CASTAQQGKNIQYF. The variable domain in full, with the rest retrieved from reference TRBV7-2 and TRBJ2-4, is GAGVSQSPSNKVTEKGKDVELRCDPISGHTALYWYRQSLGQGLEFLIYFQGNSAPDKSGLPSDRFSAERTGGSVSTLTIQRTQQEDSAVYLCASTAQQGKNIQYFGAGTRLSVL.

This chain connects TRBV12-5 to TRBJ2-2; TRBD2 is a possible D gene (7 bases). CDR1 is LGHNT, CDR2 FRNRAP, per germline. The CDR3 runs 14 residues. Trimming took off 6 bases at V and 4 bases at J, with 12 bases between the two ends. CDR3 in DNA: TGTGCTAGTGGGGGGGGGCGTTCCACCGGGGAGCTGTTTTTT. Translated: CASGGGRSTGELFF. The complete variable domain, with remaining parts taken from reference TRBV12-5 and TRBJ2-2, reads DARVTQTPRHKVTEMGQEVTMRCQPILGHNTVFWYRQTMMQGLELLAYFRNRAPLDDSGMPKDRFSAEMPDATLATLKIQPSEPRDSAVYFCASGGGRSTGELFFGEGSRLTVL.

The chain links TRBV4-3 to TRBJ1-3, with D perhaps matching TRBD1 (5 bases). Germline assignment: CDR1 LGHNA and CDR2 YSLEER. The CDR3 extends over 15 amino acids. Deletions cut 3 bases from V and 1 base from J, with 10 bases between. The chain's CDR3 is CASSHLGGSGNTIYF. The CDR3, as DNA: TGCGCCAGCAGCCATCTGGGGGGTTCTGGAAACACCATATATTTT.

The genes are TRBV19 and TRBJ1-5; 7 bases fit TRBD1. This CDR3 has 14 residues. In germline, CDR1 is LNHDA, CDR2 SQIVND (reference sequence). J was trimmed by 5 bases and V by 3 bases; bases with no gene match: 4. The CDR3 coding sequence is TGTGCCAGTAGTATGGCCAGGGGGGATCAGCCCCAGCATTTT. Translated, it gives CASSMARGDQPQHF.

This clone was seen more than once but under ten times. This chain uses TRBV27 with TRBJ2-3; D perhaps matches TRBD1 (5 bases). V was shortened by 2 bases and J by 2 bases, with 8 bases between the two germline ends. This CDR3 contains 14 residues. From germline, CDR1 is MNHEY and CDR2 SMNVEV (reference sequence). The DNA of the CDR3 is TGTGCCAGCAGTTTAATGGACAACACAGATACGCAGTATTTT. Translation: CASSLMDNTDTQYF.

The chain joins TRBV6-6 to TRBJ2-7, with a weak D call TRBD1 (6 bases). The CDR3 is 15 residues long. V lost 2 bases and J 0 bases, leaving 11 bases between the germline ends. Germline values: CDR1 MNHNY, CDR2 SVGAGI (reference sequence). The CDR3 loop is CASSYRTDTSYEQYF. The CDR3 bases are TGTGCCAGCAGTTACCGGACAGACACCTCCTACGAGCAGTACTTC.

The chain uses TRBV28 and TRBJ1-1; 8 bases match TRBD1. The CDR3 contains 14 residues. Germline V gene data show CDR1 as MDHEN and CDR2 as SYDVKM. V lost 3 bases to trimming and J lost 1 base; unmatched junction nucleotides: 1. In DNA, the CDR3 is TGTGCCAGCAGTTTCCAGGGGGCGAACACTGAAGCTTTCTTT. This gives the protein CASSFQGANTEAFF.

The chain recombines TRBV10-3 with TRBJ2-7, with TRBD1 matching over 8 bases. This CDR3 comprises 13 residues. CDR1 and CDR2 from the germline V gene are ENHRY and SYGVKD. Trimming took 4 bases from V and 6 from J; bases not matched to a gene: 5. The chain's CDR3 is CAISAAGGLEQYF. CDR3 sequence (DNA): TGTGCCATCAGTGCTGCAGGGGGCCTCGAGCAGTACTTC.

This clone came up a few times. V gene TRBV6-4 combines with J gene TRBJ2-3; TRBD1 aligns across 9 bases. Per germline, CDR1 MRHNA and CDR2 SNTAGT. The CDR3 is 15 residues long. Trimming removed 5 bases from V and 6 bases from J; junction bases left unmatched: 9. DNA of the CDR3: TGTGCCAGCAGTCGTACCGAGACAGGGGGTGATACGCAGTATTTT. It yields the protein CASSRTETGGDTQYF.

This chain connects TRBV19 to TRBJ2-2; TRBD1 is a possible D gene (6 bases). This CDR3 region has 16 residues. V lost 1 base to trimming and J lost 0 bases, with 9 bases between them. Germline assignment: CDR1 LNHDA and CDR2 SQIVND (reference sequence). CDR3 region: CASSIGTATNTGELFF. CDR3 bases: TGTGCCAGTAGTATAGGGACAGCCACGAACACCGGGGAGCTGTTTTTT.

The rearrangement uses TRBV7-9 and TRBJ2-5; 10 bases are shared with TRBD1. CDR3 length: 15 residues. V lost 5 bases, J lost 4 bases, and 7 bases stayed unmatched. Germline CDR1 and CDR2: SEHNR and FQNEAQ (reference sequence). CDR3 loop: CASSPRDRGGETQYF. The CDR3 nucleotides read TGTGCCAGCAGCCCCCGGGACAGGGGAGGAGAGACCCAGTACTTC.

The genes are TRBV29-1 and TRBJ1-4; D may be TRBD1 (5 bases). Germline CDR1 reads SQVTM; CDR2 reads ANQGSEA. This CDR3 contains 13 residues. V was cut by 4 bases and J by 4 bases, with 10 bases left in between. CDR3 amino acids: CSVGGDLNEKLFF. CDR3 DNA sequence: TGCAGCGTTGGGGGGGACCTTAATGAAAAACTGTTTTTT.

The chain recombines TRBV7-2 with TRBJ2-3, with D hard to call. The germline gives CDR1 SGHTA, CDR2 FQGNSA. The CDR3 covers 12 residues. V was pared by 3 bases and J by 5 bases, with 6 bases between. The CDR3: CASSFGVDTQYF. In DNA form, the CDR3 reads TGTGCCAGCAGCTTCGGTGTAGATACGCAGTATTTT.

J is TRBJ1-4 and V is TRBV9, with 10 bases that match TRBD1. Germline CDR1 reads SGDLS; CDR2 reads YYNGEE. This CDR3 spans 17 amino acids. J lost 8 bases, V lost 3 bases, and 13 bases had no gene match. The CDR3: CASSALGQGVTLEKLFF. The DNA for the CDR3 is TGTGCCAGCAGCGCCCTAGGACAGGGGGTAACGTTGGAAAAACTGTTTTTT.

The CDR3 reads CTSSGTDSDSNQPQHF. The CDR3 DNA is TGTACCAGCAGCGGAACTGACAGCGATAGCAATCAGCCCCAGCATTTT. The V gene is TRBV21-1, the J gene TRBJ1-5; the table's D gene call, TRBD1, was not cross checked with the DNA. TRBV21-1 is noted as a pseudogene. The CDR3 is 16 amino acids.

The J gene is TRBJ1-2, the V gene TRBV6-5, with TRBD1 matching 8 bases. Germline-derived CDR1 and CDR2 are MNHEY and SVGAGI. J gave up 5 bases and V 8 bases, and 13 bases lay outside the gene matches. This CDR3 spans 15 amino acids. For the CDR3, the DNA is TGTGCCAGCGGAAAGACAGGGGTCCCGAGTTATGGCTACACCTTC. Its translation is CASGKTGVPSYGYTF.

The chain combines TRBV4-1 with TRBJ2-7; 7 bases are a match to TRBD1. V trimming: 0 bases; J trimming: 3 bases; junction bases outside the gene matches: 8. This CDR3 is built from 16 residues. Germline CDR1 MGHRA, CDR2 YSYEKL. Here the CDR3 DNA reads TGCGCCAGCAGCCAAGATAGGAACAGGGGAAGCTACGAGCAGTACTTC. This encodes CASSQDRNRGSYEQYF.

The rearrangement links TRBV30 to TRBJ2-7, with D possibly being TRBD1 (6 bases). This CDR3 comprises 11 residues. CDR1 is GTSNPN and CDR2 is SVGIG in the germline V gene (reference sequence). Trimming stripped 7 bases from V and 3 bases from J, with 10 bases between. CDR3 DNA: TGTGCCTCCGGACAGAGCTACGAGCAGTACTTC. Translated, it gives CASGQSYEQYF.

The J gene is TRBJ2-2, the V gene TRBV9; TRBD1 might be the D (5 bases). CDR1 and CDR2 from the germline V gene are SGDLS and YYNGEE. Trimming took 3 bases from V and 5 from J, leaving 29 bases between them. The CDR3 totals 20 residues. The DNA for the CDR3 is TGTGCCAGCAGCGAGGGGTCCTTTGGGGCGTTGGGAACTAATACCGGGGAGCTGTTTTTT. Its translation is CASSEGSFGALGTNTGELFF.

This clone was seen only a few times. The V gene is TRBV6-6, the J gene TRBJ1-3; no definite D call. The germline V gene has CDR1 MNHNY and CDR2 SVGAGI (reference sequence). V was pared by 6 bases and J by 2 bases, with 11 bases between. The length of the CDR3 is 14 residues. CDR3: CASSRESTGNTIYF. DNA for the CDR3: TGTGCCAGCAGCCGGGAAAGCACTGGAAACACCATATATTTT.

The chain uses TRBV4-2 and TRBJ1-4, with a tentative D call TRBD1 (6 bases). Trimming left V 1 base short and J 0 bases short, with 9 bases between. Germline V gene sequence: CDR1 LGHNA, CDR2 YNFKEQ. The CDR3 extends over 16 amino acids. The CDR3 sequence is CASSQGEGATNEKLFF. As DNA, the CDR3 is TGTGCCAGCAGCCAAGGAGAGGGGGCAACTAATGAAAAACTGTTTTTT.